The entry below describes one T cell receptor beta chain. Antigen specificity is unknown. The repertoire was sequenced with immunoSEQ multiplex PCR; TCRdb's copy has only in-frame clones and lacks some. The sample has over 90,000 clones, just under 95% seen once. The source of the sample is a study of cytomegalovirus exposure and HLA in healthy donors. Study-wide results and limits: TCR sequences were mostly rare, though some public TCRs occurred in many donors.

In germline, CDR1 is SGDLS, CDR2 YYNGEE. The CDR3 runs to 14 residues. Trimming left V 0 bases short and J 2 bases short, with 7 bases between. The source of this sequence is a woman between 18 and 30 years old in good health and CMV-seronegative. This sequence joins TRBV9 and TRBJ2-3; TRBD1 might be the D (6 bases). Sample: PBMCs. The CDR3 spells CASSVDRATDTQYF. The DNA of the CDR3 is TGTGCCAGCAGCGTAGACAGGGCCACAGATACGCAGTATTTT. Using reference TRBV9 and TRBJ2-3 for the parts outside the CDR3, the full variable domain is DSGVTQTPKHLITATGQRVTLRCSPRSGDLSVYWYQQSLDQGLQFLIQYYNGEERAKGNILERFSAQQFPDLHSELNLSSLELGDSALYFCASSVDRATDTQYFGPGTRLTVL.